This is a list of T cell receptor beta chains from one sample in a study of T cells after yellow fever vaccination. In TCRdb, the 5' RACE reads were re-called with MiXCR into one record per CDR3 protein. The repertoire holds some 550,000 distinct CDR3 sequences, with about a fifth as singletons. Sequencing used PBMCs, obtained 15 days after the yellow fever booster vaccination. These receptors originate from a man aged 25-45 years who received the YFV17D yellow fever vaccine. CDR3s include the opening cysteine and the closing phenylalanine or tryptophan. The D gene is left open where the match is weak. Rows give clone size only sometimes, using once, few, many, or a class for an expanded clone.

V gene	D gene	clone size	J gene	CDR3 DNA	CDR3 protein
TRBV3-1	NA	few	TRBJ2-3	TGTGCCAGCAGCCCAAGCGGAATTACGCAGTATTTT	CASSPSGITQYF
TRBV20-1	NA	few	TRBJ2-7	TGCAGTGCTAGTGACAGGACCTACGAGCAGTACTTC	CSASDRTYEQYF
TRBV20-1	NA	NA	TRBJ1-3	TGCAGTGCTAGAGGGTGGCGGGGCCCCCCTGGAAACACCATATATTTT	CSARGWRGPPGNTIYF
TRBV7-2	TRBD1	few	TRBJ2-5	TGTGCCAGCAGCTCCACCGGGACGGCAGGGGGCTGGGAGACCCAGTACTTC	CASSSTGTAGGWETQYF
TRBV6-2/TRBV6-3	NA	few	TRBJ2-7	TGTGCCAGCTGCCTCGGTGGGCAGCGAAATTTCTACGAGCAGTACTTC	CASCLGGQRNFYEQYF
TRBV12-3/TRBV12-4	TRBD1	NA	TRBJ2-5	TGTGCCAGCAGTCGTGACAGGGTTCAAGAGACCCAGTACTTC	CASSRDRVQETQYF
TRBV3-1	NA	NA	TRBJ2-2	TGTGCCAGCAGCCCCCCGGAGGGGATCCGGGGGAGGGAGCTGTTTTTT	CASSPPEGIRGRELFF
TRBV6-1	TRBD1	few	TRBJ2-1	TGTGCCAGCAGCAGGGACTCAGGGGGCTTAGAGCAGTTCTTC	CASSRDSGGLEQFF
TRBV9	NA	few	TRBJ1-1	TGTGCCAGCAGCGTAGGGGCCTACACTGAAGCTTTCTTT	CASSVGAYTEAFF
TRBV12-3/TRBV12-4	NA	few	TRBJ2-1	TGTGCCAGCAGTCCCCGTGGCGGAAGGGTCCACAATGAGCAGTTCTTC	CASSPRGGRVHNEQFF
TRBV4-3	TRBD1	many	TRBJ2-7	TGCGCCAGCAGCTCAGGGGGCTTAGGCGAGCAGTACTTC	CASSSGGLGEQYF